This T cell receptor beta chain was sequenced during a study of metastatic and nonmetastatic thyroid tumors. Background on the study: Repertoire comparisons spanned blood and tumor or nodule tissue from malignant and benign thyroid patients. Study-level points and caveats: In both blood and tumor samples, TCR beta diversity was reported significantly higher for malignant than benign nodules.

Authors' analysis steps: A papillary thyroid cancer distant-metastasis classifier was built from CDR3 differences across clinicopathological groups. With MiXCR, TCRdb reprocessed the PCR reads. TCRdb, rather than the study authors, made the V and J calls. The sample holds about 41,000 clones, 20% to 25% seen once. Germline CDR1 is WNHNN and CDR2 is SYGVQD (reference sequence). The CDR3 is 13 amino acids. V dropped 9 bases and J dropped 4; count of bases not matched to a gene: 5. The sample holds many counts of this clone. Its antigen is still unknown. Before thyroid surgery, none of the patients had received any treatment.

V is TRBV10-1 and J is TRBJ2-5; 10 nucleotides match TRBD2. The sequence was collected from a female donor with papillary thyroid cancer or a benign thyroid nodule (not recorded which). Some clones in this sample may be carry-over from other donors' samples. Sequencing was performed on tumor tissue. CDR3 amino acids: CARTKREGETQYF. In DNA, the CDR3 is TGCGCCAGAACTAAGCGGGAGGGAGAGACCCAGTACTTC.